A single sample is the source of the 11 T cell receptor beta chains below, sequenced in a study of blood T cell repertoires in COVID-19 (dated by TCRdb to the early 2020s). Library preparation employed the immunoSEQ multiplex PCR assay. Drawn from immuneACCESS, this table holds only the in-frame rearrangements with V and J called that TCRdb kept. Clones are partly lost; checked studies trace under half to an unresolved V gene and leave the rest unexplained. Across this sample there are over 7,500 clones, with around 86% seen only once. 15% to 20% of the sample lies in the top ten. Sequenced sample: peripheral blood. The origin of the receptors is a woman aged 55-75 years with active COVID-19.

Comments on this clone: At one boundary the junction diverges from the germline segment, which might be a read error. The chain uses TRBV25-1 and TRBJ2-7; possibly TRBD2 for D (6 bases). This CDR3 contains 14 residues. CDR1 is MGHDK, CDR2 SYGVNS, per germline. The CDR3 region is CATNPGGSSHEQYF. CDR3 coding DNA: TGTGCCACCAACCCCGGGGGTTCCTCCCACGAGCAGTACTTC.

This chain joins TRBV5-1 and TRBJ2-5; no definite D call. The CDR3 covers 15 residues. From germline, CDR1 is SGHRS and CDR2 YFSETQ. Trimming shortened V by 4 bases and J by 2 bases, and 15 bases separated the two germline ends. The CDR3 bases are TGCGCCAGCAGCAGCAGTCCGGCGGTACAAGAGACCCAGTACTTC. Its protein is CASSSSPAVQETQYF.

The rearrangement uses TRBV10-2 and TRBJ1-6; TRBD1 matches 7 bases. The V gene's germline CDR1 is WSHSY and CDR2 SAAADI. With V trimmed by 8 bases and J by 4 bases, 17 bases remained unmatched. The CDR3 spans 18 residues. The CDR3 DNA follows: TGCGCCAGCGGCAAGACCCGGGACAGCGAAATTTATAATTCACCCCTCCACTTT. Its translation: CASGKTRDSEIYNSPLHF.

This clone was counted only a few times. The chain combines TRBV27 with TRBJ1-5; TRBD1 agrees at 8 bases. Germline assignment: CDR1 MNHEY and CDR2 SMNVEV (reference sequence). This CDR3 has 14 amino acids. V shed 8 bases, J shed 4 bases, and the junction held 7 bases outside the gene matches. CDR3 region: CASRLTGGNQPQHF. The CDR3 DNA follows: TGTGCCAGCCGCCTCACAGGGGGGAATCAGCCCCAGCATTTT.

The chain joins TRBV12-3 or TRBV12-4 to TRBJ2-3, with no clear D. There are 11 residues in the CDR3. The V end lost 3 bases, the J end lost 6 bases, and 4 bases lay between the germline ends. For the CDR3, the DNA is TGTGCCAGCAGTTTCGGGGATACGCAGTATTTT. Encoded protein: CASSFGDTQYF.

DNA for the CDR3: TGTGCCACCGAGACCACAGGGGGAGGCTACGAGCAGTACTTC. The encoded protein is CATETTGGGYEQYF. The chain recombines TRBV10-3 with TRBJ2-7; TRBD1 matches at 8 bases. The CDR3 has 14 residues. Germline CDR1 and CDR2: ENHRY and SYGVKD. V lost 10 bases to trimming and J lost 3 bases; unmatched junction nucleotides: 11.

The gene calls are TRBV19 and TRBJ2-7; perhaps TRBD2 as D (5 bases). This CDR3 has 13 residues. The germline V gene encodes CDR1 LNHDA and CDR2 SQIVND (reference sequence). Trimming took 1 base from V and 7 from J, leaving 11 bases between them. DNA for the CDR3: TGTGCCAGTAGTATAGGTCAGCGAGGGGAGCAGTACTTC. It encodes CASSIGQRGEQYF.

V and J are TRBV7-3 and TRBJ2-3, with 8 bases matching TRBD2. Trimming cost V 6 bases and J 2 bases; bases outside gene matches: 7. The CDR3 contains 15 residues. The germline gives CDR1 SGHTA, CDR2 FQGTGA. The CDR3: CASRSQRGTTDTQYF. The CDR3 DNA reads TGTGCCAGCAGGTCCCAGCGGGGGACCACAGATACGCAGTATTTT.

The count of this clone is one. This chain links TRBV2 with TRBJ2-3; D possibly corresponds to TRBD1 (6 bases). The CDR3 totals 15 residues. CDR1 and CDR2 from the germline V gene are SNHLY and FYNNEI. Trimming shortened V by 4 bases and J by 4 bases, and 15 bases separated the two germline ends. The CDR3 sequence: CASSGWGQNSDTQYF. The CDR3 DNA sequence: TGTGCCAGCAGTGGCTGGGGGCAGAATTCAGATACGCAGTATTTT.

This clone showed up just a few times. This chain links TRBV7-7 with TRBJ2-5; a weak D match, TRBD1 (6 bases). From germline, CDR1 is SSHAT and CDR2 FNYEAQ (reference sequence). The CDR3 spans 13 residues. Trimming shortened V by 2 bases and J by 5 bases, and 9 bases separated the two germline ends. CDR3 bases: TGTGCCAGCAGCTTACAGGGGTGGGAGACCCAGTACTTC. It codes for CASSLQGWETQYF.

V usage is TRBV3-1 (or the pseudogene TRBV3-2) and J usage is TRBJ2-2; possibly TRBD1 for D (5 bases). The CDR3 is 15 amino acids. V was shortened by 6 bases and J by 2 bases, with 13 bases between the two germline ends. Germline assignment: CDR1 LGHDT and CDR2 YNNKEL (reference sequence). The CDR3: CASRLTGSNTGELFF. CDR3 nucleotide sequence: TGTGCCAGCAGGCTCACAGGATCTAACACCGGGGAGCTGTTTTTT.